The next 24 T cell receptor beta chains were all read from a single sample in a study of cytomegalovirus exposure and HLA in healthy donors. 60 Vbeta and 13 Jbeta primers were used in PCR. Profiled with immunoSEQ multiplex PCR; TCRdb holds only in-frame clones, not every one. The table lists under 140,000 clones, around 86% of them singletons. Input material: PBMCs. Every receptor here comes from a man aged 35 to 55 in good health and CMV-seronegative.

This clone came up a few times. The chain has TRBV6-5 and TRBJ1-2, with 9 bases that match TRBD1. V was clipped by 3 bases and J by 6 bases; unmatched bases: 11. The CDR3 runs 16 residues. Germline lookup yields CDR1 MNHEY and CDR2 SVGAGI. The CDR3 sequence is CASSYAQTGGAHGYTF. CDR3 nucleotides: TGTGCCAGCAGTTATGCCCAAACAGGGGGCGCACATGGCTACACCTTC.

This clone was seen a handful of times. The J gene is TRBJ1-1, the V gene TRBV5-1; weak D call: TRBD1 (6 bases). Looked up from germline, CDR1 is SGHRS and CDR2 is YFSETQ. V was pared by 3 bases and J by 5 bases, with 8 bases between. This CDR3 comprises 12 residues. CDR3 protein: CASSSTGTEAFF. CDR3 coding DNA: TGCGCCAGCAGCTCCACAGGGACTGAAGCTTTCTTT.

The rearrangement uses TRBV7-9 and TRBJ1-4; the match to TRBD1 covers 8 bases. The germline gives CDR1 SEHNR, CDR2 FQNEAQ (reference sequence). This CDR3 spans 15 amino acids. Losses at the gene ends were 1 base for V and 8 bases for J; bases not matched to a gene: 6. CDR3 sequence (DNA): TGTGCCAGCAGCTTAGGTCAGGGGGCGAGGGAAAAACTGTTTTTT. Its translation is CASSLGQGAREKLFF.

For the CDR3, the DNA is TGTGCCAGCAGTGAAAGACGGGTGAGCTCCTATAATTCACCCCTCCACTTT. Translating it yields CASSERRVSSYNSPLHF. The J gene is TRBJ1-6, the V gene TRBV6-1; D is undetermined. The V and J ends lost 2 bases and 0 bases respectively, with 11 bases between them. The CDR3 length is 17 residues. Looked up from germline, CDR1 is MNHNS and CDR2 is SASEGT.

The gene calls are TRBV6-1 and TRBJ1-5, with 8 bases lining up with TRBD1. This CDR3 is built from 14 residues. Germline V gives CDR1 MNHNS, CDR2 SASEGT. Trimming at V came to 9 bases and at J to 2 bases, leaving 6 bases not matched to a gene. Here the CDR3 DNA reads TGTGCCAGTCAGGGGGCGAGCGGCAATCAGCCCCAGCATTTT. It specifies CASQGASGNQPQHF.

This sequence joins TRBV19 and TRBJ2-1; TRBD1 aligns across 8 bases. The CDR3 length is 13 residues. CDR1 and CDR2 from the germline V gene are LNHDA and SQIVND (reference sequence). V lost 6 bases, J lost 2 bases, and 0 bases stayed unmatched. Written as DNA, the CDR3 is TGTGCCAGTAGGGACAGGGCCTACAATGAGCAGTTCTTC. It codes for CASRDRAYNEQFF. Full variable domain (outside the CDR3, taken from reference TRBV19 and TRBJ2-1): DGGITQSPKYLFRKEGQNVTLSCEQNLNHDAMYWYRQDPGQGLRLIYYSQIVNDFQKGDIAEGYSVSREKKESFPLTVTSAQKNPTAFYLCASRDRAYNEQFFGPGTRLTVL.

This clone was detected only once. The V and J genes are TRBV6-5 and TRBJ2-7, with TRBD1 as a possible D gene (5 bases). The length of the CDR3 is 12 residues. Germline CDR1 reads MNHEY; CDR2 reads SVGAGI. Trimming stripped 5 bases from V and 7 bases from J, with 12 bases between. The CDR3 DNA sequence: TGTGCCAGCAGTACCTCAGGGTTAGAGCAGTACTTC. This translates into CASSTSGLEQYF.

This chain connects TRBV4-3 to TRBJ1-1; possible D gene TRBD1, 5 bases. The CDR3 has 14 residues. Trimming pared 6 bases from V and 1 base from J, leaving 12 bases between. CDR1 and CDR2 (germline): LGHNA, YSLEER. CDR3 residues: CASRRGRENTEAFF. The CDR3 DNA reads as TGCGCCAGCAGGCGGGGACGGGAGAACACTGAAGCTTTCTTT.

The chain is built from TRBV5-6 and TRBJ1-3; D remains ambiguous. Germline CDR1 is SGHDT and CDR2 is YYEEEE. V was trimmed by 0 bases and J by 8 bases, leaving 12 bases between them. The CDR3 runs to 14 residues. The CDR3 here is CASSLGQSADTIYF. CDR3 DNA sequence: TGTGCCAGCAGCTTGGGTCAGTCGGCGGACACCATATATTTT.

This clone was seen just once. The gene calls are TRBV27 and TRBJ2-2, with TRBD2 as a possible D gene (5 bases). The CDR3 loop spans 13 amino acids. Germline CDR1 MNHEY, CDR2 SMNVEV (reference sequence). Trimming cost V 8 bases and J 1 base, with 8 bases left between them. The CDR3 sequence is CASVAGNTGELFF. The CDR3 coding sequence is TGTGCCAGCGTTGCGGGGAACACCGGGGAGCTGTTTTTT.

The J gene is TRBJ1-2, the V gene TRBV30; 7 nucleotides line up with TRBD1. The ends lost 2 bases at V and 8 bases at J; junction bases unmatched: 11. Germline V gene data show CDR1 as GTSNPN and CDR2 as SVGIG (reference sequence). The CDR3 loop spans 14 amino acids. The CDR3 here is CAWSTGTAEGGYTF. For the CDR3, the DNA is TGTGCCTGGAGTACCGGGACAGCGGAAGGGGGCTACACCTTC.

The CDR3 DNA is TGTGCCAGCAGTGGGGGGGACAGCCCGATCTATGGCTACACCTTC. Protein: CASSGGDSPIYGYTF. The V call is TRBV2, the J call TRBJ1-2; 7 bases are a match to TRBD1. The junction had 9 bases not matched to a gene; V was cut back by 4 bases and J by 4 bases. The CDR3 contains 15 residues. The germline gives CDR1 SNHLY, CDR2 FYNNEI.

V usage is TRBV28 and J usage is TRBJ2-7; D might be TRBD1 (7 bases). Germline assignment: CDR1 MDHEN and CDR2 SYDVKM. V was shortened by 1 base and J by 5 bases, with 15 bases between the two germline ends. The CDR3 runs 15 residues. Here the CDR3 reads CASSLSPDREDEQYF. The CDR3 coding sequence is TGTGCCAGCAGTTTATCCCCCGACAGGGAGGACGAGCAGTACTTC.

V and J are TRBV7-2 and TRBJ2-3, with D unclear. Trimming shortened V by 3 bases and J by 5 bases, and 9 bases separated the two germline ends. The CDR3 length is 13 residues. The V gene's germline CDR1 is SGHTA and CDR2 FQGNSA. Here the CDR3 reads CASSFRLQDTQYF. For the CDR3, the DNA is TGTGCCAGCAGCTTCCGGTTGCAAGATACGCAGTATTTT.

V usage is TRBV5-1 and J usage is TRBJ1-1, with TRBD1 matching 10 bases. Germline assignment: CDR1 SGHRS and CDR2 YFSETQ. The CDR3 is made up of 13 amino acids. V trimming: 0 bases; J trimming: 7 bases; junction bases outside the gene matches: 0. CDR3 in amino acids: CASSLGDRGEAFF. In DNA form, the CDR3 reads TGCGCCAGCAGCTTGGGGGACAGGGGTGAAGCTTTCTTT.

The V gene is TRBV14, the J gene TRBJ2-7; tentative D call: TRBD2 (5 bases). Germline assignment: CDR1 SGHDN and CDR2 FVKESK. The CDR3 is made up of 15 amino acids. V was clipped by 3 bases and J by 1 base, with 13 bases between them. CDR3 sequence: CASSQVEAASYEQYF. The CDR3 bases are TGTGCCAGCAGCCAGGTGGAGGCAGCGTCCTACGAGCAGTACTTC.

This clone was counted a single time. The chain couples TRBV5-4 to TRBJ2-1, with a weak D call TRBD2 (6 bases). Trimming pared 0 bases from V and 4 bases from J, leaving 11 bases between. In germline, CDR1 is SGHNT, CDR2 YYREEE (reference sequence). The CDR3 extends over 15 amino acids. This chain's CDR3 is CASSLDGGWYNEQFF. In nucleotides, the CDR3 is TGTGCCAGCAGCTTGGACGGGGGTTGGTACAATGAGCAGTTCTTC.

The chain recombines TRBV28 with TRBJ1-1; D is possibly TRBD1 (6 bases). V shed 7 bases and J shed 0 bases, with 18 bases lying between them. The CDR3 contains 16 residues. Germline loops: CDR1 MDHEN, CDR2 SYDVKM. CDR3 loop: CASTPAQGPMNTEAFF. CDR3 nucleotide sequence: TGTGCCAGCACCCCCGCGCAGGGGCCCATGAACACTGAAGCTTTCTTT. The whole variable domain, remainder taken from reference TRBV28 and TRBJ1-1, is DVKVTQSSRYLVKRTGEKVFLECVQDMDHENMFWYRQDPGLGLRLIYFSYDVKMKEKGDIPEGYSVSREKKERFSLILESASTNQTSMYLCASTPAQGPMNTEAFFGQGTRLTVV.

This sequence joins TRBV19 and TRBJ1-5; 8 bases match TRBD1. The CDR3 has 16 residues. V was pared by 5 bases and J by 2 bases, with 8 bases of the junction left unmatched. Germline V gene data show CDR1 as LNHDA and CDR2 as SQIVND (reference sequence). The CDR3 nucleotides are TGTGCCAGTAGTCCCCGGACAGGGCCTCGCAATCAGCCCCAGCATTTT. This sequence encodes CASSPRTGPRNQPQHF.

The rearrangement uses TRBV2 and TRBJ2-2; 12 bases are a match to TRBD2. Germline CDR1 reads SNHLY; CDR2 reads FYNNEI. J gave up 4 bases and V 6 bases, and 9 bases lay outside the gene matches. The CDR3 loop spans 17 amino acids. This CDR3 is CASRGPSGGVTTGELFF. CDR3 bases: TGTGCCAGCAGGGGGCCTAGCGGGGGGGTTACCACCGGGGAGCTGTTTTTT. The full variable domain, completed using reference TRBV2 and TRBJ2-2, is EPEVTQTPSHQVTQMGQEVILRCVPISNHLYFYWYRQILGQKVEFLVSFYNNEISEKSEIFDDQFSVERPDGSNFTLKIRSTKLEDSAMYFCASRGPSGGVTTGELFFGEGSRLTVL.

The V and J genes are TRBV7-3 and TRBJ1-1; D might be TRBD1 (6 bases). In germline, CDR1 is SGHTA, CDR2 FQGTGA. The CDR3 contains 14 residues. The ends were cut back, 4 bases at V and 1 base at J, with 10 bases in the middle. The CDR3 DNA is TGTGCCAGCAGCTCGGACAGTAAGAACACTGAAGCTTTCTTT. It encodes CASSSDSKNTEAFF.

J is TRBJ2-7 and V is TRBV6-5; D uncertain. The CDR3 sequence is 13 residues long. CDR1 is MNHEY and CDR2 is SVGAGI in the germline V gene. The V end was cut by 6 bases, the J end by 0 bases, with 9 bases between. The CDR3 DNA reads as TGTGCCAGCAGGAAACAGCCCTCCTACGAGCAGTACTTC. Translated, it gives CASRKQPSYEQYF.

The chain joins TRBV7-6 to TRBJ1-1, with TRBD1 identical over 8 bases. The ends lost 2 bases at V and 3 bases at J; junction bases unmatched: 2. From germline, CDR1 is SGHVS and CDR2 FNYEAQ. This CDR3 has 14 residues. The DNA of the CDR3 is TGTGCCAGCAGCTTAACAGGGGGGGACACTGAAGCTTTCTTT. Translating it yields CASSLTGGDTEAFF. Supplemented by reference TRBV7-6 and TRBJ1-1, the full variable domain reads GAGVSQSPRYKVTKRGQDVALRCDPISGHVSLYWYRQALGQGPEFLTYFNYEAQQDKSGLPNDRFSAERPEGSISTLTIQRTEQRDSAMYRCASSLTGGDTEAFFGQGTRLTVV.

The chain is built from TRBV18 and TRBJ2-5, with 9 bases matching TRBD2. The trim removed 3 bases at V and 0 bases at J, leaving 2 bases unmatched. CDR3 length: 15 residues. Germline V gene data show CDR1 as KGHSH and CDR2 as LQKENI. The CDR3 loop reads CASSPRGGDQETQYF. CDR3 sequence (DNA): TGTGCCAGCTCACCGCGGGGGGGGGACCAAGAGACCCAGTACTTC.